These 24 T cell receptor beta chains were sequenced from one sample in a study of blood T cell repertoires in COVID-19. Some clones are missing from TCRdb's copy, which holds only in-frame ones; the method was immunoSEQ multiplex PCR. This table has about 89,000 clones, roughly 90% appearing once. The sequenced sample consisted of peripheral blood. All receptors come from a human donor with active COVID-19. The donor label of this sample is uncertain.

This rearrangement joins TRBV18 to TRBJ1-1, with D possibly TRBD1 on 5 matching bases. Germline CDR1 KGHSH, CDR2 LQKENI. V was trimmed by 3 bases and J by 3 bases, leaving 11 bases between them. This CDR3 is 14 amino acids long. In DNA form, the CDR3 reads TGTGCCAGCTCACCTAGGGGCGCGGACACTGAAGCTTTCTTT. It yields the protein CASSPRGADTEAFF. The whole variable domain, remainder taken from reference TRBV18 and TRBJ1-1, is NAGVMQNPRHLVRRRGQEARLRCSPMKGHSHVYWYRQLPEEGLKFMVYLQKENIIDESGMPKERFSAEFPKEGPSILRIQQVVRGDSAAYFCASSPRGADTEAFFGQGTRLTVV.

V is TRBV28 and J is TRBJ2-7; D is ambiguous. Germline CDR1 is MDHEN and CDR2 is SYDVKM. The CDR3 covers 12 residues. Trimming stripped 2 bases from V and 5 bases from J, with 7 bases between. The CDR3 here is CASSLSGHEQYF. The CDR3 DNA follows: TGTGCCAGCAGTTTAAGTGGCCACGAGCAGTACTTC.

The chain recombines TRBV4-1 with TRBJ2-5, with TRBD2 as a possible D gene (5 bases). The ends were cut back, 0 bases at V and 4 bases at J, with 6 bases in the middle. Per germline, CDR1 MGHRA and CDR2 YSYEKL. The CDR3 consists of 13 residues. CDR3 coding DNA: TGCGCCAGCAGCCAAGAGGGAGTAGAGACCCAGTACTTC. It specifies CASSQEGVETQYF.

The V call is TRBV10-1, the J call TRBJ2-5; 9 positions agree with TRBD1. Germline V gene sequence: CDR1 WNHNN, CDR2 SYGVQD (reference sequence). After removal of 4 bases from V and 13 bases from J, the junction contained 4 bases not matched to a gene. The CDR3 consists of 11 residues. CDR3 nucleotides: TGCGCCAGCAGTGTCGTGGGACAGGGGTACTTC. Translation: CASSVVGQGYF.

The chain has TRBV7-9 and TRBJ1-1; D not resolved. The CDR3 is made up of 14 amino acids. V was trimmed by 3 bases and J by 1 base, leaving 9 bases between them. Germline V lookup: CDR1 SEHNR, CDR2 FQNEAQ (reference sequence). In DNA form, the CDR3 reads TGTGCCAGCAGCTTCATGGGAGGGAACACTGAAGCTTTCTTT. Protein: CASSFMGGNTEAFF.

The rearrangement uses TRBV5-6 and TRBJ1-2, with 8 positions matching TRBD1. The CDR3 has 15 amino acids. Germline CDR1 SGHDT, CDR2 YYEEEE. V was pared by 2 bases and J by 7 bases, with 10 bases of the junction left unmatched. CDR3 sequence reads: CASSFDRGPGSGYTF. In DNA form, the CDR3 reads TGTGCCAGCAGCTTCGACAGGGGACCGGGCTCTGGCTACACCTTC.

The rearrangement links TRBV3-1 (or the pseudogene TRBV3-2) to TRBJ2-1; no clear D gene. Germline CDR1 reads LGHDT; CDR2 reads YNNKEL (reference sequence). The CDR3 sequence is 14 residues long. V lost 0 bases and J 6 bases, leaving 9 bases between the germline ends. The DNA of the CDR3 is TGTGCCAGCAGCCAAGATGCCCGCGGCAATGAGCAGTTCTTC. Protein sequence: CASSQDARGNEQFF.

This clone has a handful of counts. J is TRBJ2-7 and V is TRBV4-2; 10 bases are a match to TRBD1. Germline V gene lookup returns CDR1 LGHNA and CDR2 YNFKEQ. J lost 5 bases, V lost 3 bases, and 4 bases had no gene match. This CDR3 is 14 amino acids long. This chain's CDR3 is CASSQGTGAHEQYF. CDR3 in DNA: TGTGCCAGCAGCCAGGGGACAGGGGCCCACGAGCAGTACTTC.

This chain joins TRBV13 and TRBJ2-3, with 8 bases matching TRBD2. The CDR3 runs to 15 residues. With 5 bases clipped from V and 5 bases from J, the junction kept 9 bases outside the gene matches. Looked up from germline, CDR1 is PRHDT and CDR2 is FYEKMQ (reference sequence). Written as DNA, the CDR3 is TGTGCCAGCAGCACCGGGGGGGCTATGGTAGATACGCAGTATTTT. Translated: CASSTGGAMVDTQYF.

V gene TRBV5-6 combines with J gene TRBJ2-1; 8 bases fit TRBD1. The CDR3 has 17 amino acids. Germline V gene data show CDR1 as SGHDT and CDR2 as YYEEEE. V trimming: 1 base; J trimming: 3 bases; junction bases outside the gene matches: 9. The CDR3 DNA follows: TGTGCCAGCAGCTTGTATGTCGGGACAGGCGGCTACAATGAGCAGTTCTTC. Its translation: CASSLYVGTGGYNEQFF.

The chain couples TRBV11-2 to TRBJ2-2, with 10 bases fitting TRBD2. With 5 bases clipped from V and 4 bases from J, the junction kept 4 bases outside the gene matches. This CDR3 region has 15 residues. Germline V gives CDR1 SGHAT, CDR2 FQNNGV. The CDR3 DNA reads as TGTGCCAGCAGCCTCGCTAGCGGGGGCACCGGGGAGCTGTTTTTT. It specifies CASSLASGGTGELFF.

V and J are TRBV5-1 and TRBJ2-3; 11 nucleotides agree with TRBD1. Germline assignment: CDR1 SGHRS and CDR2 YFSETQ. CDR3 length equals 15 residues. J lost 6 bases, V lost 4 bases, and 7 bases had no gene match. This CDR3 is CASSIGQGAWDTQYF. The DNA of the CDR3 is TGCGCCAGCAGCATAGGACAGGGGGCGTGGGATACGCAGTATTTT.

This chain joins TRBV4-1 and TRBJ2-1; the match to TRBD2 covers 11 bases. Unmatched junction bases numbered 6, after V lost 0 bases and J lost 5 bases. Germline V gives CDR1 MGHRA, CDR2 YSYEKL. The CDR3 length is 17 residues. The DNA for the CDR3 is TGCGCCAGCAGCCAAGAAGGGGGACTAGCGGCCAACAATGAGCAGTTCTTC. This translates into CASSQEGGLAANNEQFF.

The CDR3 loop reads CASSQDRGQGQTDTQYF. The CDR3 bases are TGTGCCAGCAGCCAAGATCGGGGACAGGGGCAGACAGATACGCAGTATTTT. The V and J genes are TRBV3-1 (or the pseudogene TRBV3-2) and TRBJ2-3; the match to TRBD1 covers 10 bases. Germline CDR1 LGHDT, CDR2 YNNKEL (reference sequence). The CDR3 runs to 17 residues. J was trimmed by 3 bases and V by 0 bases; bases with no gene match: 6.

V gene TRBV11-3 combines with J gene TRBJ2-7; TRBD2 is a possible D gene (6 bases). Per germline, CDR1 SGHNT and CDR2 YENEEA. V was trimmed by 1 base and J by 6 bases, leaving 10 bases between them. The CDR3 has 13 amino acids. The CDR3 is CASSLVEGGEQYF. The CDR3 bases are TGTGCCAGCAGCTTAGTAGAGGGAGGCGAGCAGTACTTC.

The J gene is TRBJ2-5, the V gene TRBV3-1 (or the pseudogene TRBV3-2); TRBD2 agrees at 11 bases. V lost 4 bases and J lost 5; bases outside the gene matches: 9. Germline CDR1 and CDR2: LGHDT and YNNKEL (reference sequence). CDR3 size: 16 residues. The CDR3 sequence is CASSPATSGVWETQYF. The CDR3 DNA reads TGTGCCAGCAGCCCGGCGACTAGCGGGGTTTGGGAGACCCAGTACTTC.

This chain connects TRBV5-6 to TRBJ1-2, with a tentative D call TRBD1 (6 bases). Germline loops: CDR1 SGHDT, CDR2 YYEEEE. The CDR3 extends over 15 amino acids. Trimming removed 1 base from V and 6 bases from J, with 16 bases in between. CDR3 sequence (DNA): TGTGCCAGCAGCTTGTTTTCCGCAGGGGAAGATGGCTACACCTTC. This codes for CASSLFSAGEDGYTF.

The chain links TRBV27 to TRBJ1-1; possibly TRBD1 for D (6 bases). CDR3 size: 13 residues. V lost 3 bases and J 8 bases, leaving 13 bases between the germline ends. Germline lookup yields CDR1 MNHEY and CDR2 SMNVEV (reference sequence). The CDR3 loop reads CASSFQGRIEAFF. The CDR3 DNA sequence: TGTGCCAGCAGTTTTCAGGGGAGAATAGAAGCTTTCTTT.

V gene TRBV15 combines with J gene TRBJ1-1, with unresolved D. The germline CDR1 and CDR2 sequences are LNHNV and YYDKDF (reference sequence). The CDR3 has 13 amino acids. Trimming cost V 4 bases and J 2 bases, with 8 bases left between them. CDR3 sequence: CATSIQVNTEAFF. As DNA, the CDR3 is TGTGCCACCAGCATCCAGGTTAACACTGAAGCTTTCTTT.

This clone was counted once. This chain links TRBV6-5 with TRBJ1-1, with D perhaps TRBD1 (6 bases). This CDR3 has 15 residues. Trimming stripped 2 bases from V and 1 base from J, with 11 bases between. Per germline, CDR1 MNHEY and CDR2 SVGAGI. DNA for the CDR3: TGTGCCAGCAGTTACGGGTCAGGGGCGAACACTGAAGCTTTCTTT. Amino acid sequence: CASSYGSGANTEAFF.

CDR3 DNA sequence: TGTGCCAGCAGCCTTGCCCGCGCTAGCGGGGGTGGGGAGACCCAGTACTTC. It is translated as CASSLARASGGGETQYF. The chain links TRBV9 to TRBJ2-5; 10 bases agree with TRBD2. From germline, CDR1 is SGDLS and CDR2 YYNGEE. The CDR3 is 17 residues long. V shed 4 bases and J 5 bases; nucleotides not matched to a gene: 14.

The rearrangement joins TRBV5-1 to TRBJ1-4; TRBD1 matches 8 bases. Per germline, CDR1 SGHRS and CDR2 YFSETQ. The CDR3 has 16 residues. J lost 8 bases, V lost 4 bases, and 13 bases had no gene match. The CDR3 bases are TGCGCCAGCAGCCCCCGGACCGGGACAGGTGACGAAAAACTGTTTTTT. It encodes CASSPRTGTGDEKLFF.

The rearrangement links TRBV19 to TRBJ1-5, with unresolved D. V was clipped by 6 bases and J by 8 bases, with 11 bases between them. CDR3 length equals 12 residues. Germline-derived CDR1 and CDR2 are LNHDA and SQIVND (reference sequence). The CDR3 coding sequence is TGTGCCAGTAGCGTGGAGAATAAGCCCCAGCATTTT. Translation: CASSVENKPQHF.

V and J are TRBV18 and TRBJ2-3; 9 positions agree with TRBD2. Germline lookup yields CDR1 KGHSH and CDR2 LQKENI. With 0 bases clipped from V and 4 bases from J, the junction kept 2 bases outside the gene matches. This CDR3 comprises 15 residues. The CDR3: CASSPPLAGSDTQYF. The CDR3 DNA follows: TGTGCCAGCTCACCACCGCTAGCGGGGTCAGATACGCAGTATTTT.